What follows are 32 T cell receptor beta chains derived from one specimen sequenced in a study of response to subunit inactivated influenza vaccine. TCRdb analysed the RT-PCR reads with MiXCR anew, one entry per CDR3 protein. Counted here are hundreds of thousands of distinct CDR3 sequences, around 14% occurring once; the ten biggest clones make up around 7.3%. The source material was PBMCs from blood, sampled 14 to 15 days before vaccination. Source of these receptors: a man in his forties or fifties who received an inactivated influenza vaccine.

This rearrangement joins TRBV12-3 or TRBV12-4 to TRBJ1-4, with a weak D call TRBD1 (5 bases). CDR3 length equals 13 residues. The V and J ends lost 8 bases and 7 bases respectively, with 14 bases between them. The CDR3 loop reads CASGPGSGEKLFF. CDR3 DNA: TGTGCCAGCGGCCCAGGGTCGGGTGAAAAACTGTTTTTT.

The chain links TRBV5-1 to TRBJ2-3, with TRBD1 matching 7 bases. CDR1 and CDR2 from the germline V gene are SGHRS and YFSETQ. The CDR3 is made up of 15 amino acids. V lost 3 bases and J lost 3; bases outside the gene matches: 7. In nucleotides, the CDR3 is TGCGCCAGCAGCTCGACAGGGTTTGTAACAGATACGCAGTATTTT. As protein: CASSSTGFVTDTQYF.

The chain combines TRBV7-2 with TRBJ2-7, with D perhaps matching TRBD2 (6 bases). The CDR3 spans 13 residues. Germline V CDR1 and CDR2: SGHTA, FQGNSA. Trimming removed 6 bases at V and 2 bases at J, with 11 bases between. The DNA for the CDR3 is TGTGCCAGCAGTCGGGACTTGGCCTACGAGCAGTACTTC. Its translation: CASSRDLAYEQYF.

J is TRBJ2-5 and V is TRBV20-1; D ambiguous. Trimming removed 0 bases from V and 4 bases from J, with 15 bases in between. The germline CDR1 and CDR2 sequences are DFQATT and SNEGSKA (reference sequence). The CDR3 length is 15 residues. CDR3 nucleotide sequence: TGCAGTGCTAGAGATCTTCATGGAGAAGGAGAGACCCAGTACTTC. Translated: CSARDLHGEGETQYF.

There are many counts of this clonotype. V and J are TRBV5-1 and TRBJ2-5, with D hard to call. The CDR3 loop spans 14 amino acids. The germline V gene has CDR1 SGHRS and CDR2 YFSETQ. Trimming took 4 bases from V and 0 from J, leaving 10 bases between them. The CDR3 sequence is CASSKGQYQETQYF. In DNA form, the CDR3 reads TGCGCCAGCAGCAAAGGCCAATACCAAGAGACCCAGTACTTC. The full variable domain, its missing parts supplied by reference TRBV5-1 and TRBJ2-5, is KAGVTQTPRYLIKTRGQQVTLSCSPISGHRSVSWYQQTPGQGLQFLFEYFSETQRNKGNFPGRFSGRQFSNSRSEMNVSTLELGDSALYLCASSKGQYQETQYFGPGTRLLVL.

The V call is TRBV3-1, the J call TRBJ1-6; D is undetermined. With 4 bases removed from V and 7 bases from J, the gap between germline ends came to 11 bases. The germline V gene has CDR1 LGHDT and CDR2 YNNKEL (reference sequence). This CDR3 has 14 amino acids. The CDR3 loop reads CASSLSGENSPLHF. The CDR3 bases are TGTGCCAGCAGCCTGTCTGGGGAAAATTCACCCCTCCACTTT.

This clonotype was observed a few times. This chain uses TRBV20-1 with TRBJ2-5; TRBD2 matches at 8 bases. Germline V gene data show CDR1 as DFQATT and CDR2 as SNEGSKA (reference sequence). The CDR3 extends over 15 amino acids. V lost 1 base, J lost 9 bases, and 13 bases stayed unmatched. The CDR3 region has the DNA TGCAGTGCTAGAGGGGAGACTAGCGCGTTCAACGCCCAGTACTTC. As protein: CSARGETSAFNAQYF.

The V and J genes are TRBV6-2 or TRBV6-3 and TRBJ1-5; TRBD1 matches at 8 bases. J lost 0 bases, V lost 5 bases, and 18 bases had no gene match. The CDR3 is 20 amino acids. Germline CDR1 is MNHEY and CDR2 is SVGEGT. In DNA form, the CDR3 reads TGTGCCAGCAGTATGGACAGGGAGCATATAGGGCCGTATAGCAATCAGCCCCAGCATTTT. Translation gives CASSMDREHIGPYSNQPQHF.

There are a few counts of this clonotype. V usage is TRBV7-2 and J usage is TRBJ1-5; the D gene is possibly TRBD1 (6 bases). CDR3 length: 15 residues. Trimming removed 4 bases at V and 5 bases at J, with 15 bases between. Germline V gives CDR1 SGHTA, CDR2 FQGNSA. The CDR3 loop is CASSSSGQPYQPQHF. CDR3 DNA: TGTGCCAGCAGCTCATCTGGACAGCCCTATCAGCCCCAGCATTTT.

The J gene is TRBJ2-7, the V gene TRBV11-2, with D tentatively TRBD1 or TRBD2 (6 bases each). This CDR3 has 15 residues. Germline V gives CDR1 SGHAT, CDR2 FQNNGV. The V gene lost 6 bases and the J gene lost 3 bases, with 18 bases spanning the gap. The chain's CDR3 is CASRSRAGEVYEQYF. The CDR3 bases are TGTGCCAGCAGGTCCCGAGCAGGGGAGGTCTACGAGCAGTACTTC.

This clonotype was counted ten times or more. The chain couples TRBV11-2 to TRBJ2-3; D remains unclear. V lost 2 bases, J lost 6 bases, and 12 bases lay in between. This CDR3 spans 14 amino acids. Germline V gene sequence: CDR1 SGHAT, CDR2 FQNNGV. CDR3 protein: CASSLSRTRDTQYF. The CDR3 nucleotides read TGTGCCAGCAGCTTATCTCGGACCCGGGATACGCAGTATTTT.

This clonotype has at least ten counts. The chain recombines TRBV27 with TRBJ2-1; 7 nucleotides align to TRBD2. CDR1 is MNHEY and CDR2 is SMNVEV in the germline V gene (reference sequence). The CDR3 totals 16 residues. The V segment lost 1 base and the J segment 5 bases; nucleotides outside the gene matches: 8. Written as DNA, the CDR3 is TGTGCCAGCAGTTTATTGGTCGGGAGGTCCCACAATGAGCAGTTCTTC. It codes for CASSLLVGRSHNEQFF.

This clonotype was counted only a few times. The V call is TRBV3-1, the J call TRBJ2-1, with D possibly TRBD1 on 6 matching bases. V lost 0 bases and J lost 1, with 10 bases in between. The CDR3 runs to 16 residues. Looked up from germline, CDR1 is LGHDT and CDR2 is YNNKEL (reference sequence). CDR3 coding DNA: TGTGCCAGCAGCCAAGAAGGGACACTGTCCTACAATGAGCAGTTCTTC. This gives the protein CASSQEGTLSYNEQFF.

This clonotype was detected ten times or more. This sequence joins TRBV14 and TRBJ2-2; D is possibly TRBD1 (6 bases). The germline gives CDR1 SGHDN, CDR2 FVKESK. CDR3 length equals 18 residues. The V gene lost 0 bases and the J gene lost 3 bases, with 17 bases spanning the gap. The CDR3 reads CASSQDRAGARYTGELFF. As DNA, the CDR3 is TGTGCCAGCAGCCAAGATCGGGCAGGGGCTCGGTACACCGGGGAGCTGTTTTTT. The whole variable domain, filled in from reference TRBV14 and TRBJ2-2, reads EAGVTQFPSHSVIEKGQTVTLRCDPISGHDNLYWYRRVMGKEIKFLLHFVKESKQDESGMPNNRFLAERTGGTYSTLKVQPAELEDSGVYFCASSQDRAGARYTGELFFGEGSRLTVL.

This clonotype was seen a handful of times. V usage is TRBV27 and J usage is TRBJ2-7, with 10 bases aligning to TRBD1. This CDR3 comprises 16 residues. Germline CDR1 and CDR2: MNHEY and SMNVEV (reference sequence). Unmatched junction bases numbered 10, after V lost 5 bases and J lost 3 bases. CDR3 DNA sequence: TGTGCCAGCAGTACCTGGGACAGGGGTACACTCTACGAGCAGTACTTC. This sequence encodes CASSTWDRGTLYEQYF.

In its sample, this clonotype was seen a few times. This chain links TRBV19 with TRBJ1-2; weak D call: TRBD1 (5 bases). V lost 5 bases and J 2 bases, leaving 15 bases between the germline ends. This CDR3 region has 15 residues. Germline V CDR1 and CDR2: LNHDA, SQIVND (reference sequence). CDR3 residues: CASSPRKTVNYGYTF. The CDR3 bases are TGTGCCAGTAGTCCACGAAAGACAGTCAACTATGGCTACACCTTC.

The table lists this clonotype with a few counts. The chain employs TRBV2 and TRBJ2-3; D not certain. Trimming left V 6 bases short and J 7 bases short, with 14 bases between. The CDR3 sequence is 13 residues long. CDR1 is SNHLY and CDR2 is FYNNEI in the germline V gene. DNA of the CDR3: TGTGCCAGCAGGCGGCTCCTGCCGAATACGCAGTATTTT. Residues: CASRRLLPNTQYF.

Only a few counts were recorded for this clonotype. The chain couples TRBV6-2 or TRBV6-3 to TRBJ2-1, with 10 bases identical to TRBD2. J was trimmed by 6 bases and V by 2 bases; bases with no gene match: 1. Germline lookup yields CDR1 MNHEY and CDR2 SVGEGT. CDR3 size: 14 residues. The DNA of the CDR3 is TGTGCCAGCAGTTACCTAGCGGGAGCCAATGAGCAGTTCTTC. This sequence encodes CASSYLAGANEQFF.

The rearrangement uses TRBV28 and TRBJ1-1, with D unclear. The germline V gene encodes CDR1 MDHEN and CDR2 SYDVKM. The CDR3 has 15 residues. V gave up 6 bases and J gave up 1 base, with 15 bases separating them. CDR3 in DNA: TGTGCCAGCAGCTATGGAGGAGGGCCGAACACTGAAGCTTTCTTT. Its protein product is CASSYGGGPNTEAFF.

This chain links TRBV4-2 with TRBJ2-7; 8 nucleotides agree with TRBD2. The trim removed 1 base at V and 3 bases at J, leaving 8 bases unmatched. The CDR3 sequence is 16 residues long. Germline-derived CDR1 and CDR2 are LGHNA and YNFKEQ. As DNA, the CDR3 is TGTGCCAGCAGCCAAGCTAATCGGGGGGGCCACTACGAGCAGTACTTC. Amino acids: CASSQANRGGHYEQYF.

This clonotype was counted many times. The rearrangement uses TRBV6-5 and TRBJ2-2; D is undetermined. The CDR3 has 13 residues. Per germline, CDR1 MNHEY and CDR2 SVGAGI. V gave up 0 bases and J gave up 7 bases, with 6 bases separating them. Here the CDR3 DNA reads TGTGCCAGCAGTTACTCGCCGGGCGGGGAGCTGTTTTTT. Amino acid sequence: CASSYSPGGELFF.

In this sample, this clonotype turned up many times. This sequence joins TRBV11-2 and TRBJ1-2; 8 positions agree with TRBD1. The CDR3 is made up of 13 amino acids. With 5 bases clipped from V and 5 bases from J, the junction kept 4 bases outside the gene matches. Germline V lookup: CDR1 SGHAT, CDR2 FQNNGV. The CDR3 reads CASSADRGYGYTF. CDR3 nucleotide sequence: TGTGCCAGCAGCGCCGACAGGGGTTATGGCTACACCTTC.

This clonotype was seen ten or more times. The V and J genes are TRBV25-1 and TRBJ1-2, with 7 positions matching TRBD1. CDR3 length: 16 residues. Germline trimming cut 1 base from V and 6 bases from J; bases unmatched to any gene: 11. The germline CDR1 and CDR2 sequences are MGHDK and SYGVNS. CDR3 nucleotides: TGTGCCAGCAGTGAATTCCACAGGGGACGCTTTGATGGCTACACCTTC. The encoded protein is CASSEFHRGRFDGYTF.

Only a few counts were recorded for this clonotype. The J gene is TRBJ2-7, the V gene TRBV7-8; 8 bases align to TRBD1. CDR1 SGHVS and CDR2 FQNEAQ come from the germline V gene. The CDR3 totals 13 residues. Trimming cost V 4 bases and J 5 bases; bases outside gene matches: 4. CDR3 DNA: TGTGCCAGCAGCTCGGACAGGGACGACGAGCAGTACTTC. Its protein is CASSSDRDDEQYF.

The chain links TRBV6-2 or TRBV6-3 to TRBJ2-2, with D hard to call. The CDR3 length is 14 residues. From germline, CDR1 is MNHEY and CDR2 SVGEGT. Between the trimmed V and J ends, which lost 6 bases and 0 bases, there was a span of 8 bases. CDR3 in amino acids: CASRLEPNTGELFF. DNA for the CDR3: TGTGCCAGCAGATTAGAACCGAACACCGGGGAGCTGTTTTTT.

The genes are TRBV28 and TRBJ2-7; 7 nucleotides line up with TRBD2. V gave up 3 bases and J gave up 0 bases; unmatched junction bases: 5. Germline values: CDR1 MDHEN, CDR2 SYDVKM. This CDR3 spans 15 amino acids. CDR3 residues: CASSFPRGVSYEQYF. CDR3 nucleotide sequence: TGTGCCAGCAGTTTCCCCCGGGGGGTCTCCTACGAGCAGTACTTC.

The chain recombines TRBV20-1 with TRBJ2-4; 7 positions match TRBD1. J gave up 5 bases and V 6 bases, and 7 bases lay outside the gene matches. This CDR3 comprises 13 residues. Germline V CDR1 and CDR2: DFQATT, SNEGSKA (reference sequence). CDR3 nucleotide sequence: TGCAGTGCAGCACCGGGGACAGAAAACATTCAGTACTTC. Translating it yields CSAAPGTENIQYF.

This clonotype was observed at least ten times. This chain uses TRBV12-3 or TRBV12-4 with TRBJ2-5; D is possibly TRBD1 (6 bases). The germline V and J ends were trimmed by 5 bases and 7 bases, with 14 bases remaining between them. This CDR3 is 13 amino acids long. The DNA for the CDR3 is TGTGCCAGCAGTCAGGACAGTGGTGGGACCCAGTACTTC. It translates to CASSQDSGGTQYF.

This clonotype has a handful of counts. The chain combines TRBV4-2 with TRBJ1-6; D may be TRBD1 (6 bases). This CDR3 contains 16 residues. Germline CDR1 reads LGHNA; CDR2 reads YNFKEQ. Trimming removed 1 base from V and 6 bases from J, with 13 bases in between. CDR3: CASSQVGGRVNSPLHF. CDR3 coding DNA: TGTGCCAGCAGCCAAGTTGGGGGCAGGGTTAATTCACCCCTCCACTTT.

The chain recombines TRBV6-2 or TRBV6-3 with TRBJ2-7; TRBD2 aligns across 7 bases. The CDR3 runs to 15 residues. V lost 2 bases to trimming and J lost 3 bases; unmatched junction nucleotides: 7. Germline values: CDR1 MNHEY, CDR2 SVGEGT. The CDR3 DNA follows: TGTGCCAGCAGTTACGGGGGGGACGGCTTCTACGAGCAGTACTTC. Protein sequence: CASSYGGDGFYEQYF.

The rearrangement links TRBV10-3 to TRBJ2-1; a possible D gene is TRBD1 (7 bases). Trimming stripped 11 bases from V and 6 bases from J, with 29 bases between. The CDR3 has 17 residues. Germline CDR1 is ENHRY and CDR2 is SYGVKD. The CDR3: CAARGDRLLKLPNEQFF. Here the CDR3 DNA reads TGTGCCGCCAGGGGGGACAGACTTTTAAAACTTCCCAATGAGCAGTTCTTC.

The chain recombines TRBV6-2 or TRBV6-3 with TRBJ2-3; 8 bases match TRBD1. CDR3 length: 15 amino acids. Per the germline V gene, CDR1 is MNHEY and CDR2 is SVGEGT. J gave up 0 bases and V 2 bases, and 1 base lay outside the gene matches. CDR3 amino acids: CASSYNRGSTDTQYF. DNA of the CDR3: TGTGCCAGCAGTTACAACAGGGGGAGCACAGATACGCAGTATTTT.